The 19 T cell receptor beta chains below come from one sample, sequenced in a study of human T cells and chemical hapten exposure. Time point defined: patch test 2, 6 weeks after DPC sensitization. Indicated treatment: therapeutic diphenylcyclopropenone sensitization with weekly scalp DPC. TCRdb reanalysed the RACE reads using MiXCR and keeps one entry per CDR3 protein. The sample records 140,000 or so distinct CDR3 sequences, roughly 10% being singletons. Sequenced material: whole blood, taken in connection with sensitization to the hapten diphenylcyclopropenone (DPC). All receptors derive from a woman between 50 and 59 years old with alopecia areata. Some clones in this sample may be carry-over from other donors' samples.

The gene calls are TRBV10-3 and TRBJ2-3; TRBD2 aligns across 9 bases. J lost 3 bases, V lost 7 bases, and 8 bases had no gene match. Germline loops: CDR1 ENHRY, CDR2 SYGVKD. The CDR3 totals 15 residues. DNA of the CDR3: TGTGCCATCAAAGGTACTAGCGGGCAGACAGATACGCAGTATTTT. Its translation: CAIKGTSGQTDTQYF.

The chain recombines TRBV12-3 or TRBV12-4 with TRBJ1-1; D is uncertain. Trimming left V 5 bases short and J 1 base short, with 8 bases between. This CDR3 is built from 13 residues. The CDR3 DNA reads as TGTGCCAGCAGTCCGTGGGGGAACACTGAAGCTTTCTTT. Translation gives CASSPWGNTEAFF.

This clonotype has more than one count but fewer than ten. The chain recombines TRBV7-2 with TRBJ1-2; 10 bases line up with TRBD1. J was trimmed by 4 bases and V by 7 bases; bases with no gene match: 12. Germline V gene lookup returns CDR1 SGHTA and CDR2 FQGNSA. The CDR3 is 16 amino acids. The CDR3 sequence is CASTGDRGVLSYGYTF. The CDR3 coding sequence is TGTGCCAGCACAGGGGACAGGGGCGTTTTGAGCTATGGCTACACCTTC.

Many counts were recorded for this clonotype. DNA for the CDR3: TGCGCCAGCAGCACCCAACCTAGCGGGGCCTACACAGATACGCAGTATTTT. Translation: CASSTQPSGAYTDTQYF. The chain recombines TRBV5-1 with TRBJ2-3; 9 positions agree with TRBD2. Trimming took 4 bases from V and 2 from J; bases not matched to a gene: 11. This CDR3 contains 17 residues. CDR1 and CDR2 from the germline V gene are SGHRS and YFSETQ.

This clonotype was detected ten times or more. The rearrangement links TRBV5-5 to TRBJ2-1, with 9 bases identical to TRBD1. CDR3 length equals 16 residues. CDR1 is SGHKS, CDR2 YYEKEE, per germline (reference sequence). V trimming: 4 bases; J trimming: 0 bases; junction bases outside the gene matches: 5. The CDR3 region is CASSRDRASSYNEQFF. As DNA, the CDR3 is TGTGCCAGCAGCAGGGACAGGGCCAGCTCCTACAATGAGCAGTTCTTC.

The rearrangement links TRBV20-1 to TRBJ1-1; D may be TRBD1 (5 bases). Trimming pared 6 bases from V and 4 bases from J, leaving 15 bases between. From germline, CDR1 is DFQATT and CDR2 SNEGSKA (reference sequence). The CDR3 sequence is 13 residues long. The CDR3 reads CSARKGRGTEAFF. The CDR3 bases are TGCAGTGCCAGGAAGGGGCGGGGCACTGAAGCTTTCTTT.

This clonotype was seen more than once but under ten times. The V gene is TRBV6-2 or TRBV6-3, the J gene TRBJ2-1; perhaps TRBD2 as D (5 bases). The CDR3 sequence is 19 residues long. Deletions cut 0 bases from V and 0 bases from J, with 18 bases between. Germline CDR1 is MNHEY and CDR2 is SVGEGT. In nucleotides, the CDR3 is TGTGCCAGCAGTTACTCGGTCCCCGTTAGCGTCTCCTCCTACAATGAGCAGTTCTTC. This translates into CASSYSVPVSVSSYNEQFF.

V is TRBV28 and J is TRBJ1-2; D gene uncertain. This CDR3 contains 13 residues. Germline values: CDR1 MDHEN, CDR2 SYDVKM. V lost 4 bases and J 5 bases, leaving 11 bases between the germline ends. CDR3 protein: CASSSPGRYGYTF. The DNA for the CDR3 is TGTGCCAGCAGTTCTCCGGGGAGGTATGGCTACACCTTC.

This clonotype occurred a few times. CDR3 DNA: TGTGCCAGCAGCTTCAGACTAGCGGGAGGCATAGAGACCCAGTACTTC. It yields the protein CASSFRLAGGIETQYF. The chain carries TRBV7-2 and TRBJ2-5; 13 bases fit TRBD2. V lost 3 bases to trimming and J lost 4 bases; unmatched junction nucleotides: 5. CDR3 length: 16 residues. Germline V CDR1 and CDR2: SGHTA, FQGNSA.

This clonotype has a count of ten or more. The V call is TRBV27, the J call TRBJ1-4; 8 nucleotides agree with TRBD1. CDR1 is MNHEY, CDR2 SMNVEV, per germline (reference sequence). V was clipped by 5 bases and J by 8 bases; unmatched bases: 10. This CDR3 comprises 15 residues. DNA for the CDR3: TGTGCCAGCAGTATGGCGGGGACAGGATTAGAAAAACTGTTTTTT. It encodes CASSMAGTGLEKLFF. Drawing the rest from reference TRBV27 and TRBJ1-4, the complete variable domain is EAQVTQNPRYLITVTGKKLTVTCSQNMNHEYMSWYRQDPGLGLRQIYYSMNVEVTDKGDVPEGYKVSRKEKRNFPLILESPSPNQTSLYFCASSMAGTGLEKLFFGSGTQLSVL.

The chain employs TRBV5-4 and TRBJ2-7, with TRBD2 identical over 8 bases. The ends lost 1 base at V and 3 bases at J; junction bases unmatched: 3. Germline loops: CDR1 SGHNT, CDR2 YYREEE (reference sequence). The CDR3 has 14 amino acids. The CDR3 bases are TGTGCCAGCAGCTTGCGGGGGGGGGACTACGAGCAGTACTTC. Its translation: CASSLRGGDYEQYF.

The chain employs TRBV10-3 and TRBJ1-4, with 10 positions matching TRBD1. Germline values: CDR1 ENHRY, CDR2 SYGVKD. The V segment lost 2 bases and the J segment 8 bases; nucleotides outside the gene matches: 8. The CDR3 sequence is 16 residues long. Here the CDR3 reads CAISEPSTGGTEKLFF. Here the CDR3 DNA reads TGTGCCATCAGTGAGCCCTCGACAGGGGGCACCGAAAAACTGTTTTTT.

Ten or more counts support this clonotype. V usage is TRBV12-3 or TRBV12-4 and J usage is TRBJ2-3; no clear D. The CDR3 extends over 14 amino acids. The V end was cut by 6 bases, the J end by 0 bases, with 10 bases between. CDR3 amino acids: CASSRPPSTDTQYF. DNA for the CDR3: TGTGCCAGCAGCCGCCCACCCAGCACAGATACGCAGTATTTT.

This clonotype came up a few times. The chain joins TRBV14 to TRBJ1-2; 11 bases are a match to TRBD1. CDR1 is SGHDN, CDR2 FVKESK, per germline. This CDR3 is built from 16 residues. V was clipped by 1 base and J by 2 bases; unmatched bases: 3. In nucleotides, the CDR3 is TGTGCCAGCAGCCAAGCCGGGACAGGGGGAAACTATGGCTACACCTTC. It codes for CASSQAGTGGNYGYTF.

This clonotype has only a few counts. This rearrangement joins TRBV11-2 to TRBJ2-1, with 7 bases that match TRBD2. Germline V gene lookup returns CDR1 SGHAT and CDR2 FQNNGV. V was pared by 8 bases and J by 4 bases, with 8 bases of the junction left unmatched. This CDR3 comprises 14 residues. CDR3 amino acids: CASGPGLGYNEQFF. DNA for the CDR3: TGTGCCAGCGGACCAGGACTAGGTTACAATGAGCAGTTCTTC.

This clonotype was recorded a few times. The gene calls are TRBV29-1 and TRBJ2-5; the D is unclear. The CDR3 totals 13 residues. Germline V gives CDR1 SQVTM, CDR2 ANQGSEA. The V end lost 1 base, the J end lost 5 bases, and 11 bases lay between the germline ends. CDR3 region: CSVEVTVKETQYF. The CDR3, as DNA: TGCAGCGTTGAAGTTACTGTTAAGGAGACCCAGTACTTC. Complete variable domain (other parts from reference TRBV29-1 and TRBJ2-5): SAVISQKPSRDICQRGTSLTIQCQVDSQVTMMFWYRQQPGQSLTLIATANQGSEATYESGFVIDKFPISRPNLTFSTLTVSNMSPEDSSIYLCSVEVTVKETQYFGPGTRLLVL.

This clonotype has at least ten counts. This sequence joins TRBV10-2 and TRBJ2-3; 11 nucleotides agree with TRBD2. Trimming cost V 5 bases and J 4 bases; bases outside gene matches: 5. CDR1 and CDR2 (germline): WSHSY, SAAADI. There are 15 residues in the CDR3. The CDR3 region has the DNA TGCGCCAGCAGTACGACTAGCGGGAAGGCAGATACGCAGTATTTT. Translation: CASSTTSGKADTQYF.

This chain links TRBV12-3 or TRBV12-4 with TRBJ2-3; 7 bases match TRBD1. There are 15 residues in the CDR3. Trimming at V came to 6 bases and at J to 2 bases, leaving 8 bases not matched to a gene. The CDR3, as DNA: TGTGCCAGCAGCCGACAGGGTCCTGACACAGATACGCAGTATTTT. It yields the protein CASSRQGPDTDTQYF.

This clonotype has a handful of counts. The V gene is TRBV29-1, the J gene TRBJ2-1; D ambiguous. The germline V gene encodes CDR1 SQVTM and CDR2 ANQGSEA. The CDR3 has 14 amino acids. The ends were cut back, 6 bases at V and 6 bases at J, with 18 bases in the middle. The CDR3 protein is CSVPRALQGNEQFF. In DNA form, the CDR3 reads TGCAGCGTGCCTCGGGCCCTGCAAGGCAATGAGCAGTTCTTC.